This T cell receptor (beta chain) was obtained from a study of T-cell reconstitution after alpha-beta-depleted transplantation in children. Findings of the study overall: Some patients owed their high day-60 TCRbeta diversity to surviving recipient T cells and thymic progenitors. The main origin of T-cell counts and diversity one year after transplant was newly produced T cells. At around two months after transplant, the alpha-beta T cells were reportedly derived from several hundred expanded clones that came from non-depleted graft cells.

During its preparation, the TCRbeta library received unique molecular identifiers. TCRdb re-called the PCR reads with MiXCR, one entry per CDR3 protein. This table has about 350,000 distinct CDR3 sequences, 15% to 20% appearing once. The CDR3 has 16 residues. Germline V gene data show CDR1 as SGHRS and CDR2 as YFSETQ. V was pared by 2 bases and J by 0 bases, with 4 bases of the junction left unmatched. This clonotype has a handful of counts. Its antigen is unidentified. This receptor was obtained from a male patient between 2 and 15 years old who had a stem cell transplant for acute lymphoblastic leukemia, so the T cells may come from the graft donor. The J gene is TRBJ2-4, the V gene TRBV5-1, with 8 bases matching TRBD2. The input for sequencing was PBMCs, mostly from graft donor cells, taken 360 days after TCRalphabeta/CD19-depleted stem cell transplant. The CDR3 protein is CASSFSSGLAKNIQYF. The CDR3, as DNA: TGCGCCAGCAGCTTTTCTAGCGGGCTAGCCAAAAACATTCAGTACTTC.